The clone carrying this TCR beta chain was seen a few times. Each CDR3 protein is one row after TCRdb ran MiXCR on the 5' RACE reads. The sample lists 70,000 to 95,000 distinct CDR3 sequences, under 15% occurring once. This sample is drawn from a study of neurological immune-mediated disorders. Time point denoted: longitudinal time-point 2. The sample consisted of PBMCs. The clonotype originates from a female donor with HTLV-1-associated myelopathy (HAM/TSP).

CDR3 region: CASTYGGNTDTQYF. DNA for the CDR3: TGTGCCAGCACCTACGGAGGGAACACAGATACGCAGTATTTT. The chain employs TRBV28 and TRBJ2-3; D is possibly TRBD2 (6 bases). V gave up 7 bases and J gave up 2 bases, with 13 bases separating them. The CDR3 covers 14 residues. Germline CDR1 MDHEN, CDR2 SYDVKM.